This TCR beta chain was profiled in a study of blood T cells in healthy people across ages. The germline V gene encodes CDR1 GTSNPN and CDR2 SVGIG (reference sequence). V was trimmed by 4 bases and J by 3 bases, leaving 13 bases between them. The CDR3 sequence is 14 residues long. Study outcomes and limitations: Whereas aged donors had fewer naive CD4+ cells, long-lived donors had more of them and higher diversity. Across the age range, TCR beta diversity per million T cells fell in a roughly linear way. Without sorted subsets, naive and antigen-experienced compartments could not be conclusively compared.

As regards this clonotype: The antigen remains unidentified.

A second PCR, run for about 6 to 11 cycles, used a sample-barcoded 5' primer plus a J-beta primer mix. MiXCR, run by TCRdb on the 5' RACE reads, gives a single entry per CDR3 protein. The sample contains 850,000 to 1,100,000 distinct CDR3 sequences, roughly two fifths of which appear only once. The chain joins TRBV30 to TRBJ1-5; D call uncertain. Specimen: blood. The TCR was taken from a man aged 18 to 30 in good health. DNA of the CDR3: TGTGCCTGGACCCTAGGACTTACCAATCAGCCCCAGCATTTT. Translation: CAWTLGLTNQPQHF.